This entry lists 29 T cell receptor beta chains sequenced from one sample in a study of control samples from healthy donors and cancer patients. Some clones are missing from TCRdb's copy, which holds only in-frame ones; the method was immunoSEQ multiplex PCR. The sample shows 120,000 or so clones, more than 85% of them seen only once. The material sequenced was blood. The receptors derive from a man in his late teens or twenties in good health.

The CDR3 bases are TGCGCCAGCAGCCAAGGCCACCGGCCACGAGGTGAGACTGAAGCTTTCTTT. Protein sequence: CASSQGHRPRGETEAFF. The V and J genes are TRBV4-1 and TRBJ1-1; no reliable D call. The CDR3 spans 17 residues. V was pared by 1 base and J by 5 bases, with 20 bases between. The germline CDR1 and CDR2 sequences are MGHRA and YSYEKL.

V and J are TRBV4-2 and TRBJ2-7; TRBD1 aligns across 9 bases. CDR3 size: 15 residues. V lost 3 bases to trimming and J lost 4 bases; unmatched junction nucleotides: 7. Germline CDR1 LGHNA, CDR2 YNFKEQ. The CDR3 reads CASSQGQGPIYEQYF. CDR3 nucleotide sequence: TGTGCCAGCAGCCAGGGACAGGGACCCATTTACGAGCAGTACTTC.

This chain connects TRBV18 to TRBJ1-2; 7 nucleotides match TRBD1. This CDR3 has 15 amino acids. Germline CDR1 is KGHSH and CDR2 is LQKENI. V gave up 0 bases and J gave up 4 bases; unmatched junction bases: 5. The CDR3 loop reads CASSPPDGTAYGYTF. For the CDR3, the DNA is TGTGCCAGCTCACCACCGGACGGGACAGCCTATGGCTACACCTTC.

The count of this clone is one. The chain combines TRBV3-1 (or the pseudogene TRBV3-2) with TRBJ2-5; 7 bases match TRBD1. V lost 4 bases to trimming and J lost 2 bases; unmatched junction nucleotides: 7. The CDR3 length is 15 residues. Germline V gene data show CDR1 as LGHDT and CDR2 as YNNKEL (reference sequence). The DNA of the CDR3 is TGTGCCAGCAGCCTGGGACAGTCGGGACAAGAGACCCAGTACTTC. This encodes CASSLGQSGQETQYF.

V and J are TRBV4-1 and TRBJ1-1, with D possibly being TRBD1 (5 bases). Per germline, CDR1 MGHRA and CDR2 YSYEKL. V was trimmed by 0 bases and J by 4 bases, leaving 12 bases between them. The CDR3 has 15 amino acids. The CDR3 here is CASSQDNRGGTEAFF. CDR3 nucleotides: TGCGCCAGCAGCCAAGATAATCGCGGGGGCACTGAAGCTTTCTTT.

The CDR3 DNA reads TGCGCCAGCAGCCCCCTAACGAGACATATAAATGAGCAGTTCTTC. As protein: CASSPLTRHINEQFF. The chain combines TRBV4-1 with TRBJ2-1; D remains ambiguous. CDR1 and CDR2 from the germline V gene are MGHRA and YSYEKL. The V gene lost 4 bases and the J gene lost 7 bases, with 17 bases spanning the gap. The CDR3 covers 15 residues.

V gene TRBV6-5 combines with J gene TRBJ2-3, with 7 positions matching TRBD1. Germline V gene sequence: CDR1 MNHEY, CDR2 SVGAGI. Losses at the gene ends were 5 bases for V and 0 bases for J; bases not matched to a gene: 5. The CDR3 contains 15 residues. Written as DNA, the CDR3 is TGTGCCAGCAGTCGTGGGACAGTTAGCACAGATACGCAGTATTTT. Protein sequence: CASSRGTVSTDTQYF.

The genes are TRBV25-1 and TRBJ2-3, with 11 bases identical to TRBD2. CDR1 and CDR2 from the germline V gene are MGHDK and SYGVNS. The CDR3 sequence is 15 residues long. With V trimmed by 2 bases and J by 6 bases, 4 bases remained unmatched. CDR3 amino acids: CASSEASGGSDTQYF. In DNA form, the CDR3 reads TGTGCCAGCAGTGAAGCTAGCGGGGGGTCGGATACGCAGTATTTT.

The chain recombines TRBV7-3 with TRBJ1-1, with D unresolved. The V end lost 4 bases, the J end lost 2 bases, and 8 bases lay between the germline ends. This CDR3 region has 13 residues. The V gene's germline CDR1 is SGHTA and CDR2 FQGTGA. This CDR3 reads CASSSRANTEAFF. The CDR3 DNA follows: TGTGCCAGCAGCTCGCGAGCCAACACTGAAGCTTTCTTT.

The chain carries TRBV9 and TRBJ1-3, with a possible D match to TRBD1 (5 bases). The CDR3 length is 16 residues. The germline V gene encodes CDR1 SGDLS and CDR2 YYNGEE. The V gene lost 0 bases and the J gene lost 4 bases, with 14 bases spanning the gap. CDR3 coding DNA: TGTGCCAGCAGCGTAGGGTGGCAGGGATCGGGAAACACCATATATTTT. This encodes CASSVGWQGSGNTIYF.

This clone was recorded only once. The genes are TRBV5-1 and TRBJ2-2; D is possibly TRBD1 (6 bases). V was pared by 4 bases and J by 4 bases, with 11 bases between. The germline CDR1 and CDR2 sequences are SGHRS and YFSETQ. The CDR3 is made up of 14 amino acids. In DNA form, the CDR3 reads TGCGCCAGCAGCCCACAGGGATTCACCGGGGAGCTGTTTTTT. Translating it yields CASSPQGFTGELFF.

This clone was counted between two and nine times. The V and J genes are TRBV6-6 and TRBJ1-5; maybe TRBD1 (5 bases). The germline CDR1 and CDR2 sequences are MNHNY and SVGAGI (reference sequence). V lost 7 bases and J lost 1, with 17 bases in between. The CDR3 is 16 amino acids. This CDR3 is CASNAAFGDSNQPQHF. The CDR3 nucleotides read TGTGCCAGCAACGCGGCTTTCGGGGACAGCAATCAGCCCCAGCATTTT.

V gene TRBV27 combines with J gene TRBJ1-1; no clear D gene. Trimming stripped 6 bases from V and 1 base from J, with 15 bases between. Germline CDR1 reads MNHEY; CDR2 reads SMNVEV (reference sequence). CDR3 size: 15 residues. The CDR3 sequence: CASSRRKGWNTEAFF. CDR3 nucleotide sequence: TGTGCCAGCAGCCGACGTAAGGGCTGGAACACTGAAGCTTTCTTT.

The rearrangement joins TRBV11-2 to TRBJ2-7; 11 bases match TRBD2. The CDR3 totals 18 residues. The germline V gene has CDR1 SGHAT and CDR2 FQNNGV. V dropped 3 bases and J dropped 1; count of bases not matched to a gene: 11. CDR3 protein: CASSFVTVTSGTSYEQYF. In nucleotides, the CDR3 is TGTGCCAGCAGCTTTGTGACAGTGACTAGCGGGACGTCCTACGAGCAGTACTTC.

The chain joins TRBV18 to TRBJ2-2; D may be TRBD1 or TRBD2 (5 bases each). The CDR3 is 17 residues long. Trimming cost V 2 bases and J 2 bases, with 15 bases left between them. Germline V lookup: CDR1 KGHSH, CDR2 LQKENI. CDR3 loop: CASSPKCGGPNTGELFF. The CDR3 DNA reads TGTGCCAGCTCACCAAAGTGTGGGGGACCAAACACCGGGGAGCTGTTTTTT.

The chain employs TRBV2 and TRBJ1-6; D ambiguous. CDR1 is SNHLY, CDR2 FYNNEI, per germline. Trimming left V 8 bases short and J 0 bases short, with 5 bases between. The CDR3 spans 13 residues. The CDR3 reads CASVPSYNSPLHF. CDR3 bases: TGTGCCAGCGTCCCCTCCTATAATTCACCCCTCCACTTT. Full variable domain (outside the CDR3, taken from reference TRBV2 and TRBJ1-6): EPEVTQTPSHQVTQMGQEVILRCVPISNHLYFYWYRQILGQKVEFLVSFYNNEISEKSEIFDDQFSVERPDGSNFTLKIRSTKLEDSAMYFCASVPSYNSPLHFGNGTRLTVT.

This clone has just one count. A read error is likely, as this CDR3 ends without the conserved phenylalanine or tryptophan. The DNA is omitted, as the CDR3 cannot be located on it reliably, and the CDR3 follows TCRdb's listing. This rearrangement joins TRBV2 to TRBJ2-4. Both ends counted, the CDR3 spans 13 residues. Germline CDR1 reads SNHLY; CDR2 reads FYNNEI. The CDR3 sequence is CASSEEEWGRPRT.

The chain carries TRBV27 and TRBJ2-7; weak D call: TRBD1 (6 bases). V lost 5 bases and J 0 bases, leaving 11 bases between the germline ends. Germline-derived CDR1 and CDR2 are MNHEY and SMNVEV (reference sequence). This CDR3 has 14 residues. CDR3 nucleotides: TGTGCCAGCAGTCCCCGACAGGCCTCCTACGAGCAGTACTTC. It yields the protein CASSPRQASYEQYF.

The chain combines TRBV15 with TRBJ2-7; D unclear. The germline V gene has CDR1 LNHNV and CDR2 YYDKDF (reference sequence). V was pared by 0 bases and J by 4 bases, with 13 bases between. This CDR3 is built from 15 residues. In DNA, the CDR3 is TGTGCCACCAGCAGAGATCTTGAGGTTGCGTACGAGCAGTACTTC. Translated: CATSRDLEVAYEQYF.

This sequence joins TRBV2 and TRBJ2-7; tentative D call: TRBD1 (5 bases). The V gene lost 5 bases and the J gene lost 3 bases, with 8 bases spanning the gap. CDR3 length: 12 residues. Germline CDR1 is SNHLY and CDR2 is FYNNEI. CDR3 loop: CASSRQGYEQYF. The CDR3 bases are TGTGCCAGCAGTCGCCAGGGCTACGAGCAGTACTTC.

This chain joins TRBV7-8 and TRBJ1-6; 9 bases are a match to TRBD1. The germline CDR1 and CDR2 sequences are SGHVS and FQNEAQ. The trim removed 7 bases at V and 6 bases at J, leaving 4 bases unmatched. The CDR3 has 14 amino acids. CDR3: CASKDRGGNSPLHF. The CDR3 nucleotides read TGTGCCAGCAAGGACAGGGGAGGTAATTCACCCCTCCACTTT.

The CDR3 region is CASRGPRQPQHF. DNA for the CDR3: TGTGCCAGCAGGGGCCCGAGGCAGCCCCAGCATTTT. The rearrangement joins TRBV12-3 or TRBV12-4 to TRBJ1-5; D call uncertain. The CDR3 has 12 residues. Trimming cost V 6 bases and J 7 bases, with 10 bases left between them.

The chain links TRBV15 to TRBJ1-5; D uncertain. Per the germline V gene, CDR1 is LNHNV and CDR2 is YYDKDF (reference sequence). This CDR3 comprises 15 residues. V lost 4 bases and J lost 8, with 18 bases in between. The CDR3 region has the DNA TGTGCCACCAGCAAAGAGGTGTCGGTCTCCAAGCCCCAGCATTTT. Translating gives CATSKEVSVSKPQHF.

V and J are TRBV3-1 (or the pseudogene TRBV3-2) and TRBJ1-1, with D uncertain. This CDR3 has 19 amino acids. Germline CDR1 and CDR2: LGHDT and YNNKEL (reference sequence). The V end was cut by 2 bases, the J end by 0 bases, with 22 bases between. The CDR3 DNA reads TGTGCCAGCAGCCAAAACATAAAGGGTAGCATCCGGATGAACACTGAAGCTTTCTTT. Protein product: CASSQNIKGSIRMNTEAFF.

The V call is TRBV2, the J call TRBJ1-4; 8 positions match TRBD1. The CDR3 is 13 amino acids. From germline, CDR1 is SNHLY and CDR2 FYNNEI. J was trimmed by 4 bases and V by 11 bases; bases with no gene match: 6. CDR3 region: CAGGQEINEKLFF. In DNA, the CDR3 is TGTGCCGGGGGACAGGAGATTAATGAAAAACTGTTTTTT. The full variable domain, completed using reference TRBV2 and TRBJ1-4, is EPEVTQTPSHQVTQMGQEVILRCVPISNHLYFYWYRQILGQKVEFLVSFYNNEISEKSEIFDDQFSVERPDGSNFTLKIRSTKLEDSAMYFCAGGQEINEKLFFGSGTQLSVL.

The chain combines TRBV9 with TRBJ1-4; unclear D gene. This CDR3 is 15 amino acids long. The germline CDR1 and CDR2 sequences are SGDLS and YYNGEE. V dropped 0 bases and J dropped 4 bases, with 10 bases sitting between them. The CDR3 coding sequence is TGTGCCAGCAGCGTAGAAGGAGCTTTTAATGAAAAACTGTTTTTT. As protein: CASSVEGAFNEKLFF.

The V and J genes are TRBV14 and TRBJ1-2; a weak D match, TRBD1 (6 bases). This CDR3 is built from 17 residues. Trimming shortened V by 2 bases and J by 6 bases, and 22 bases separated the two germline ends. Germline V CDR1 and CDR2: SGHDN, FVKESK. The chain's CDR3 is CASSQLAPGGGQHGYTF. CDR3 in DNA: TGTGCCAGCAGCCAACTTGCCCCCGGGGGGGGGCAACATGGCTACACCTTC.

The CDR3 loop is CASSLGQGPAMNTEAFF. CDR3 DNA: TGTGCCAGCAGCTTGGGGCAGGGGCCAGCAATGAACACTGAAGCTTTCTTT. This chain uses TRBV5-4 with TRBJ1-1; TRBD1 is a possible D gene (6 bases). From germline, CDR1 is SGHNT and CDR2 YYREEE (reference sequence). The CDR3 covers 17 residues. V gave up 0 bases and J gave up 0 bases, with 15 bases separating them.

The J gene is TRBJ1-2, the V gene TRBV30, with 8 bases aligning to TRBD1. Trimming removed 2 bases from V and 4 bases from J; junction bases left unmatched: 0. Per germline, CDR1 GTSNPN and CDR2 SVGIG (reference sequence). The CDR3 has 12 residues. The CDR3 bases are TGTGCCTGGAGTCAGGGGGCCTATGGCTACACCTTC. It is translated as CAWSQGAYGYTF.